This T cell receptor (beta chain) is from a study of glioma-infiltrating T cells after dendritic cell vaccination (dated by TCRdb to the mid-2010s). Context from the whole study: The cohort comprised 15 glioblastoma patients from Phase I and II dendritic cell vaccination trials, 9 newly diagnosed and 6 with recurrent disease. Patients received autologous tumor lysate-pulsed dendritic cell vaccination between the early 2000s and the early 2010s. TCR sequencing metrics, including TIL content and tumor-blood repertoire overlap, were correlated with survival after dendritic cell vaccination. Patients received three intradermal dendritic cell vaccine injections at biweekly intervals in the arm below the axilla. To make the vaccine, monocyte-derived dendritic cells were cultured for approximately 7 days with IL-4 and GM-CSF and then pulsed overnight with autologous tumor lysate. In glioblastoma patients vaccinated with dendritic cells, deep sequencing of TCR beta CDR3 regions served to measure the amount of tumor-infiltrating lymphocytes and to compare repertoires between tumor and blood.

Selection of patients required sufficient residual fresh-frozen tumor tissue and over two years of available survival data. None of the glioblastoma patients carried an isocitrate dehydrogenase mutation, although molecular status otherwise varied. PBMC collection took place before vaccination, two weeks after the third vaccination, and at tumor progression if progression occurred. The Qiagen DNeasy Blood extraction Kit was used to extract genomic DNA. The immunoSEQ assay amplified TCRB CDR3 regions from about 2 micrograms of genomic DNA, or from all available DNA when less than that amount was available. Multiplex PCR used 60 forward primers for TCR V beta segments and 13 reverse primers for J beta segments. Synthetic control templates were spiked into each sample at limiting dilution to estimate reads per starting template. Sequencing produced 87 bp reads on the Illumina HiSeq System. On the authors' methods: PCR and sequencing errors were removed by merging closely related sequences with a nearest neighbor algorithm. TCR overlap was defined as the percentage of unique tumor TCR beta sequences that were also found in the peripheral blood of the same patient. The source is immuneACCESS, and TCRdb retained only in-frame sequences with V and J called. Part of the clones is not carried over; for the studies checked, unresolved V genes explain less than half of this, and the remainder is unexplained. V and J calls plus clone size are reproduced from that table; the DNA served to infer D and trimming. This sample has 80,000 to 95,000 clones in its table, and 70% to 90% of those were observed once. The top ten clonotypes cover over 2.5% of the sample.

What the authors observed across the whole study: Longer time to progression and overall survival after dendritic cell vaccination were predicted by higher estimated pretreatment TIL content. The cohort was small and heterogeneous, and full blood and tumor sets were available for few patients, with initial-recurrent tumor pairs available for even fewer patients. No direct relationship between TCR clonality and survival was found, suggesting a diverse polyclonal response may matter. The three-group TCR overlap response model was characterized as speculative, and prospective validation of the model was stated to be required.

A word on this clone: Its antigen has not been determined. Base qualities are not at hand, and no much larger clone is one base apart.

Inclusive of the bounding cysteine and phenylalanine, the CDR3 is 14 residues long. Only the CDR3 portion is preserved as DNA: 42 bases, with reading frame beginning at the first base. The V and J genes are TRBV1 and TRBJ2-5; the table's TRBD2 call for D was not verified on the DNA. The closer fit of TRBJ2-7 to the DNA end suggests the J call may be wrong. TRBV1 is a pseudogene segment. Sequences were derived from blood, sampled before dendritic cell vaccination. This clonotype was sampled from a human donor with glioblastoma. The CDR3 is CTRTILAGVSEQYF. The nucleotide sequence is given as TGCACCAGAACCATTCTAGCGGGAGTAAGCGAGCAGTACTTC.